These 15 T cell receptor beta chains came from one sample sequenced in a study of T cells in Graves' hyperthyroidism and ophthalmopathy. From RNA transcripts, TCR beta CDR3 regions were amplified. The study used the HTBI primer set for a first-round RT-PCR of the TCR CDR3. TCRdb called the multiplex PCR reads again in MiXCR, with one record for every CDR3 protein. The repertoire holds a few hundred thousand distinct CDR3 sequences, about 16% seen once, with roughly 29% in the top ten. The sequenced sample consisted of blood. Source of these receptors: a woman under 40 with Graves' ophthalmopathy.

This clonotype was seen repeatedly, ten times or more. The CDR3 DNA sequence: TGTGCCAGCAGCTTAGGAGTCAGCTCTGGAAACACCATATATTTT. Translated: CASSLGVSSGNTIYF. The chain is built from TRBV11-3 and TRBJ1-3; D is ambiguous. V shed 1 base and J shed 0 bases, with 7 bases lying between them. There are 15 residues in the CDR3. The germline CDR1 and CDR2 sequences are SGHNT and YENEEA.

This clonotype was recorded at least ten times. The chain joins TRBV30 to TRBJ2-7; a weak D match, TRBD2 (5 bases). CDR1 is GTSNPN and CDR2 is SVGIG in the germline V gene (reference sequence). CDR3 length: 12 residues. V was trimmed by 0 bases and J by 7 bases, leaving 10 bases between them. Here the CDR3 reads CAWSVERTEQYF. The CDR3 DNA reads as TGTGCCTGGAGTGTCGAAAGGACTGAGCAGTACTTC.

This clonotype came up many times. The chain links TRBV7-2 to TRBJ2-1, with TRBD1 identical over 7 bases. Germline lookup yields CDR1 SGHTA and CDR2 FQGNSA. This CDR3 is 12 amino acids long. The V gene end was trimmed by 0 bases and the J gene end by 12 bases; junction bases not matched to a gene: 2. CDR3 sequence reads: CASSLARQGQFF. CDR3 coding DNA: TGTGCCAGCAGCTTAGCGCGACAGGGGCAGTTCTTC.

This clonotype was seen many times. The chain is built from TRBV3-1 and TRBJ2-2; TRBD2 is a possible D gene (6 bases). Germline V gives CDR1 LGHDT, CDR2 YNNKEL (reference sequence). There are 15 residues in the CDR3. V lost 1 base and J lost 7, with 13 bases in between. CDR3 amino acids: CASSQGRGDSGELFF. The DNA of the CDR3 is TGTGCCAGCAGCCAAGGTCGCGGGGATAGCGGGGAGCTGTTTTTT.

This clonotype was found once. This chain's CDR3 is CSAGPGTGVEKLFF. The CDR3 DNA is TGCAGTGCTGGACCCGGGACAGGGGTTGAAAAACTGTTTTTT. V usage is TRBV20-1 and J usage is TRBJ1-4, with TRBD1 matching 10 bases. The germline gives CDR1 DFQATT, CDR2 SNEGSKA (reference sequence). There are 14 residues in the CDR3. V dropped 5 bases and J dropped 7; count of bases not matched to a gene: 7.

This clonotype was picked up many times. CDR3 sequence (DNA): TGTGCCAGCAGCCTCTCGGGAGTTAGCACTGAAGCTTTCTTT. Translated: CASSLSGVSTEAFF. The V gene is TRBV28, the J gene TRBJ1-1; D is unclear. Germline assignment: CDR1 MDHEN and CDR2 SYDVKM. Trimming took 6 bases from V and 4 from J, leaving 15 bases between them. The CDR3 has 14 residues.

This chain links TRBV7-8 with TRBJ1-4; tentatively, D is TRBD1 (5 bases). With 3 bases removed from V and 13 bases from J, the gap between germline ends came to 9 bases. Germline values: CDR1 SGHVS, CDR2 FQNEAQ. The CDR3 has 11 amino acids. The CDR3 spells CASSLGGILFF. CDR3 nucleotides: TGTGCCAGCAGCTTGGGGGGGATACTGTTTTTT.

This clonotype appeared many times. The V call is TRBV30, the J call TRBJ2-7; D is unresolved. The V gene's germline CDR1 is GTSNPN and CDR2 SVGIG (reference sequence). Trimming stripped 0 bases from V and 5 bases from J, with 5 bases between. The CDR3 length is 11 residues. CDR3 protein: CAWSVLDEQYF. The CDR3 DNA sequence: TGTGCCTGGAGTGTATTGGACGAGCAGTACTTC.

Many counts were recorded for this clonotype. V is TRBV2 and J is TRBJ2-2; 7 positions agree with TRBD2. J was trimmed by 6 bases and V by 10 bases; bases with no gene match: 14. Germline CDR1 and CDR2: SNHLY and FYNNEI. This CDR3 is 15 amino acids long. The CDR3 nucleotides are TGTGCCACCCCCCGGGCTGCGGGGGTCGCCGGGGAGCTGTTTTTT. It codes for CATPRAAGVAGELFF.

This clonotype was recorded a few times. The V and J genes are TRBV9 and TRBJ1-2, with D maybe TRBD1 (6 bases). Germline V gene sequence: CDR1 SGDLS, CDR2 YYNGEE. CDR3 size: 16 residues. The germline V and J ends were trimmed by 3 bases and 3 bases, with 18 bases remaining between them. CDR3 residues: CASSARGDSGDYGYTF. CDR3 DNA sequence: TGTGCCAGCAGCGCGCGCGGTGACTCAGGGGACTATGGCTACACCTTC.

This clonotype was seen only a few times. This chain joins TRBV15 and TRBJ2-7; possibly TRBD1 for D (5 bases). Germline V gives CDR1 LNHNV, CDR2 YYDKDF (reference sequence). V shed 7 bases and J shed 0 bases, with 16 bases lying between them. CDR3 length: 15 amino acids. The CDR3 DNA reads as TGTGCCACCAAAAGAGACAGCCTCAGCTCCTACGAGCAGTACTTC. Amino acids: CATKRDSLSSYEQYF.

This clonotype has a count of ten or more. CDR3 residues: CASSLAELRAGNTIYF. The DNA for the CDR3 is TGTGCCAGCAGCTTGGCGGAGCTTCGCGCTGGAAACACCATATATTTT. The gene calls are TRBV5-5 and TRBJ1-3; D is unclear. CDR3 size: 16 residues. Trimming took off 0 bases at V and 2 bases at J, with 12 bases between the two ends. Germline lookup yields CDR1 SGHKS and CDR2 YYEKEE (reference sequence).

This clonotype appeared many times. The rearrangement uses TRBV12-3 or TRBV12-4 and TRBJ1-6; D gene unclear. The V gene lost 6 bases and the J gene lost 7 bases, with 13 bases spanning the gap. This CDR3 has 14 amino acids. CDR3 DNA: TGTGCCAGCAGGTGGTCAGGCGCAAATTCACCCCTCCACTTT. Protein product: CASRWSGANSPLHF.

The chain recombines TRBV30 with TRBJ2-5; the D call may be TRBD1 or TRBD2 (5 bases each). Trimming took 3 bases from V and 4 from J, leaving 9 bases between them. Germline V gene lookup returns CDR1 GTSNPN and CDR2 SVGIG (reference sequence). The CDR3 runs 12 residues. DNA for the CDR3: TGTGCCTGGAGGGGACCCTCAGAGACCCAGTACTTC. Translation: CAWRGPSETQYF.

The rearrangement links TRBV5-5 to TRBJ2-1; possibly TRBD2 for D (6 bases). Germline values: CDR1 SGHKS, CDR2 YYEKEE (reference sequence). The CDR3 is 15 residues long. With 7 bases removed from V and 0 bases from J, the gap between germline ends came to 14 bases. The CDR3 DNA reads TGTGCCAGCGCAACGGGGGAGAACTCCTACAATGAGCAGTTCTTC. It translates to CASATGENSYNEQFF.